The 27 T cell receptor beta chains in this list originate from one sample, sequenced in a study of T cells in localized non-small cell lung cancer. TCRdb's table, derived via immunoSEQ multiplex PCR, lists solely in-frame clones and lacks some. The repertoire holds about 41,000 clones, with about nine tenths as singletons. The material was peripheral blood, obtained before any cancer treatment. Source of these receptors: an older female donor with stage I squamous cell lung carcinoma.

The CDR3: CASSVLQGPQETQYF. The CDR3 coding sequence is TGCGCCAGCAGCGTCCTACAGGGCCCTCAAGAGACCCAGTACTTC. This chain links TRBV5-1 with TRBJ2-5; tentative D call: TRBD1 (6 bases). V was pared by 4 bases and J by 2 bases, with 15 bases between. CDR1 is SGHRS and CDR2 is YFSETQ in the germline V gene. The CDR3 runs 15 residues.

The J gene is TRBJ2-7, the V gene TRBV9, with 10 nucleotides matching TRBD2. Germline CDR1 is SGDLS and CDR2 is YYNGEE. J was trimmed by 7 bases and V by 4 bases; bases with no gene match: 11. CDR3 length: 15 residues. CDR3 amino acids: CASSRTGTSVQEQYF. CDR3 coding DNA: TGTGCCAGCAGCCGCACCGGGACTAGCGTTCAAGAGCAGTACTTC.

V usage is TRBV11-2 and J usage is TRBJ1-4, with D unresolved. CDR3 size: 14 residues. The V end was cut by 1 base, the J end by 10 bases, with 13 bases between. The germline V gene has CDR1 SGHAT and CDR2 FQNNGV. CDR3 nucleotide sequence: TGTGCCAGCAGCTTAGGCCAAATGTCGGGAAAACTGTTTTTT. Translated, it gives CASSLGQMSGKLFF.

Relative to its sample, this clone is medium-sized (0.01 to 0.1%). The chain uses TRBV5-6 and TRBJ2-5; 11 positions match TRBD1. This CDR3 has 16 amino acids. Germline V gives CDR1 SGHDT, CDR2 YYEEEE. J gave up 0 bases and V 3 bases, and 4 bases lay outside the gene matches. CDR3 protein: CASSSRDRGYQETQYF. Written as DNA, the CDR3 is TGTGCCAGCAGCTCCCGGGACAGGGGGTACCAAGAGACCCAGTACTTC. The complete variable domain, with remaining parts taken from reference TRBV5-6 and TRBJ2-5, reads DAGVTQSPTHLIKTRGQQVTLRCSPKSGHDTVSWYQQALGQGPQFIFQYYEEEERQRGNFPDRFSGHQFPNYSSELNVNALLLGDSALYLCASSSRDRGYQETQYFGPGTRLLVL.

The rearrangement links TRBV19 to TRBJ1-5; unclear D gene. Per the germline V gene, CDR1 is LNHDA and CDR2 is SQIVND (reference sequence). V was pared by 5 bases and J by 3 bases, with 11 bases between. The CDR3 consists of 14 residues. CDR3: CASSSRQLNQPQHF. The DNA for the CDR3 is TGTGCCAGTAGTTCCAGACAACTCAATCAGCCCCAGCATTTT.

This sequence joins TRBV5-6 and TRBJ1-6; 9 nucleotides align to TRBD1. Trimming at V came to 4 bases and at J to 7 bases, leaving 9 bases not matched to a gene. The CDR3 extends over 16 amino acids. Germline lookup yields CDR1 SGHDT and CDR2 YYEEEE. The CDR3 sequence: CASSTRDRVTNSPLHF. The DNA of the CDR3 is TGTGCCAGCAGCACCCGGGACAGGGTCACGAATTCACCCCTCCACTTT.

In regard to this clone: The sample holds other DNA sequences that translate to the same CDR3. The chain links TRBV13 to TRBJ1-2, with a possible D match to TRBD1 (6 bases). The ends were cut back, 5 bases at V and 1 base at J, with 14 bases in the middle. Germline CDR1 and CDR2: PRHDT and FYEKMQ (reference sequence). The CDR3 runs 15 residues. CDR3 loop: CASSPRTDLNYGYTF. The CDR3 DNA reads TGTGCCAGCAGCCCCCGGACAGATCTTAACTATGGCTACACCTTC.

This chain links TRBV29-1 with TRBJ2-3; 7 bases agree with TRBD2. The CDR3 totals 15 residues. Unmatched junction bases numbered 15, after V lost 7 bases and J lost 5 bases. Germline V gene lookup returns CDR1 SQVTM and CDR2 ANQGSEA. This chain's CDR3 is CSAASGTSGGDTQYF. Here the CDR3 DNA reads TGCAGCGCTGCCAGCGGGACTTCGGGGGGAGATACGCAGTATTTT.

This rearrangement joins TRBV18 to TRBJ2-4; possibly TRBD2 for D (5 bases). Deletions cut 3 bases from V and 4 bases from J, with 10 bases between. The V gene's germline CDR1 is KGHSH and CDR2 LQKENI. The CDR3 is 14 amino acids. The CDR3, as DNA: TGTGCCAGCTCACCGTATGAGGGAAAAAACATTCAGTACTTC. Protein: CASSPYEGKNIQYF.

J is TRBJ2-7 and V is TRBV5-1; D assignment may be TRBD1 or TRBD2 (6 bases each). Germline values: CDR1 SGHRS, CDR2 YFSETQ. This CDR3 is built from 19 residues. V shed 4 bases and J shed 0 bases, with 26 bases lying between them. CDR3 protein: CASSVVAGTTLGGSYEQYF. CDR3 in DNA: TGCGCCAGCAGCGTCGTAGCCGGGACAACCCTCGGGGGCTCCTACGAGCAGTACTTC.

The V gene is TRBV6-5, the J gene TRBJ1-4; D gene ambiguous. The CDR3 totals 13 residues. Germline CDR1 reads MNHEY; CDR2 reads SVGAGI. Trimming took 0 bases from V and 4 from J, leaving 3 bases between them. The chain's CDR3 is CASSYSGNEKLFF. The DNA of the CDR3 is TGTGCCAGCAGTTACTCGGGTAATGAAAAACTGTTTTTT.

The table lists this clone with a count of one. This chain links TRBV19 with TRBJ1-1; the D is unclear. The CDR3 extends over 13 amino acids. In germline, CDR1 is LNHDA, CDR2 SQIVND (reference sequence). Trimming took off 2 bases at V and 0 bases at J, with 4 bases between the two ends. CDR3 sequence: CASSIQMNTEAFF. CDR3 DNA: TGTGCCAGTAGTATACAGATGAACACTGAAGCTTTCTTT.

The chain joins TRBV4-3 to TRBJ1-5, with D perhaps TRBD1 (5 bases). CDR1 is LGHNA and CDR2 is YSLEER in the germline V gene. CDR3 length equals 16 residues. Trimming pared 2 bases from V and 1 base from J, leaving 12 bases between. The CDR3 region has the DNA TGCGCCAGCAGCCAATGGGGGGGGAGGAGCAATCAGCCCCAGCATTTT. It is translated as CASSQWGGRSNQPQHF.

The chain joins TRBV11-3 to TRBJ2-2; D might be TRBD1 or TRBD2, each matching 5 bases. The CDR3 spans 16 residues. In germline, CDR1 is SGHNT, CDR2 YENEEA. V was shortened by 5 bases and J by 1 base, with 14 bases between the two germline ends. The CDR3 bases are TGTGCCAGCAGCCCTGGGGACGGGGAGAACACCGGGGAGCTGTTTTTT. Its protein is CASSPGDGENTGELFF.

The V gene is TRBV6-5, the J gene TRBJ1-3; perhaps TRBD1 as D (6 bases). This CDR3 has 15 amino acids. From germline, CDR1 is MNHEY and CDR2 SVGAGI. Deletions cut 2 bases from V and 0 bases from J, with 8 bases between. The CDR3 spells CASSYRGTSGNTIYF. The CDR3, as DNA: TGTGCCAGCAGTTACAGGGGGACCTCTGGAAACACCATATATTTT.

This sequence joins TRBV27 and TRBJ2-1; perhaps D is TRBD1 or TRBD2 (5 bases each). Germline-derived CDR1 and CDR2 are MNHEY and SMNVEV (reference sequence). V shed 0 bases and J shed 0 bases, with 15 bases lying between them. The CDR3 contains 18 residues. CDR3 region: CASSLSRTGTRSYNEQFF. The CDR3 nucleotides are TGTGCCAGCAGTTTATCAAGGACCGGGACCCGCTCCTACAATGAGCAGTTCTTC.

The chain has TRBV4-3 and TRBJ2-2; D remains ambiguous. From germline, CDR1 is LGHNA and CDR2 YSLEER. Trimming removed 4 bases at V and 2 bases at J, with 8 bases between. The CDR3 covers 14 residues. The CDR3: CASSPSTNTGELFF. CDR3 bases: TGCGCCAGCAGCCCTTCTACCAACACCGGGGAGCTGTTTTTT.

This chain connects TRBV11-2 to TRBJ2-5; 14 nucleotides agree with TRBD2. Germline V CDR1 and CDR2: SGHAT, FQNNGV. CDR3 size: 18 residues. Unmatched junction bases numbered 13, after V lost 5 bases and J lost 5 bases. Here the CDR3 reads CASSPRGLAGAPRETQYF. CDR3 DNA: TGTGCCAGCAGCCCCCGGGGACTAGCGGGAGCTCCGCGTGAGACCCAGTACTTC.

The V and J genes are TRBV4-1 and TRBJ2-1; 11 positions agree with TRBD2. The V and J ends lost 1 base and 2 bases, in that order; junction bases with no gene match: 7. CDR3 length equals 18 residues. Germline CDR1 MGHRA, CDR2 YSYEKL. The CDR3, as DNA: TGCGCCAGCAGCCAAGCCGCACTAGCGGGAGCGGCCTACAATGAGCAGTTCTTC. Protein: CASSQAALAGAAYNEQFF.

The rearrangement joins TRBV15 to TRBJ2-7; D might be TRBD2 (6 bases). There are 13 residues in the CDR3. Germline-derived CDR1 and CDR2 are LNHNV and YYDKDF (reference sequence). V gave up 4 bases and J gave up 3 bases, with 10 bases separating them. The CDR3 loop reads CATSTGSNYEQYF. CDR3 sequence (DNA): TGTGCCACCAGCACCGGGAGTAACTACGAGCAGTACTTC.

The gene calls are TRBV5-1 and TRBJ2-5, with D hard to call. V was shortened by 10 bases and J by 5 bases, with 18 bases between the two germline ends. Per the germline V gene, CDR1 is SGHRS and CDR2 is YFSETQ. The length of the CDR3 is 13 residues. Here the CDR3 reads CASLGAGLETQYF. CDR3 sequence (DNA): TGCGCCTCCCTCGGAGCCGGTCTGGAGACCCAGTACTTC.

This sequence joins TRBV7-9 and TRBJ1-1; no reliable D call. CDR1 is SEHNR, CDR2 FQNEAQ, per germline (reference sequence). V was cut by 5 bases and J by 4 bases, with 8 bases left in between. This CDR3 has 12 amino acids. CDR3 residues: CASSRIGTEAFF. The DNA of the CDR3 is TGTGCCAGCAGCCGAATTGGCACTGAAGCTTTCTTT.

This chain connects TRBV6-4 to TRBJ2-7; 7 nucleotides agree with TRBD1. The CDR3 loop spans 13 amino acids. Trimming cost V 6 bases and J 4 bases; bases outside gene matches: 6. Germline loops: CDR1 MRHNA, CDR2 SNTAGT. The CDR3 loop is CASSREQGYEQYF. CDR3 DNA: TGTGCCAGCAGCAGAGAACAGGGGTACGAGCAGTACTTC.

The chain is built from TRBV7-3 and TRBJ2-1; no firm D call. Trimming left V 2 bases short and J 8 bases short, with 4 bases between. This CDR3 spans 11 amino acids. Germline CDR1 and CDR2: SGHTA and FQGTGA. CDR3 sequence reads: CASSLGDEQFF. The CDR3 region has the DNA TGTGCCAGCAGCTTAGGGGATGAGCAGTTCTTC.

The chain joins TRBV6-5 to TRBJ2-7; unclear D gene. The CDR3 spans 12 residues. Trimming took 2 bases from V and 6 from J, leaving 8 bases between them. In germline, CDR1 is MNHEY, CDR2 SVGAGI. CDR3 sequence reads: CASSYLGVEQYF. The CDR3 DNA follows: TGTGCCAGCAGTTACCTGGGCGTCGAGCAGTACTTC.

The gene calls are TRBV27 and TRBJ2-7; 8 nucleotides match TRBD2. V lost 4 bases and J lost 7; bases outside the gene matches: 15. The germline gives CDR1 MNHEY, CDR2 SMNVEV (reference sequence). The CDR3 runs 16 residues. The CDR3 nucleotides are TGTGCCAGCAGTTCCCATCTTAGCGGGACCCCATGGGAGCAGTACTTC. It translates to CASSSHLSGTPWEQYF.

This clone appeared once. J is TRBJ1-1 and V is TRBV6-5; 7 bases agree with TRBD1. The CDR3 loop spans 14 amino acids. Trimming removed 5 bases from V and 3 bases from J; junction bases left unmatched: 6. The germline V gene encodes CDR1 MNHEY and CDR2 SVGAGI. The CDR3 loop is CASSPNDRDTEAFF. The CDR3 DNA reads as TGTGCCAGCAGTCCCAACGACAGGGACACTGAAGCTTTCTTT.